This T cell receptor (beta chain) was recorded in a study of blood T cell repertoires in COVID-19. Study-wide context: The United States, Italy and Spain provided the acute and convalescent COVID-19 samples. The cDNA or gDNA used as material had been derived from T cells, B-cell-depleted T cells, or PBMCs.

The CDR3 contains 15 residues. CDR1 is MDHEN, CDR2 SYDVKM, per germline. V lost 6 bases to trimming and J lost 2 bases; unmatched junction nucleotides: 9. Original processing notes: The assay estimated nucleated cells by amplifying reference gene primers. The table came from immunoSEQ multiplex PCR; TCRdb's copy has only in-frame clones and leaves some out. The V and J calls and clone size come from that table; D and trimming were worked out from the DNA. This sample has fewer than 150,000 clones, with around 85% found just once. The TCR sequence derives from a human donor in a cohort sampled during active COVID-19. V is TRBV28 and J is TRBJ1-2, with 7 bases identical to TRBD1. Source material: peripheral blood. The CDR3 spells CASSTLDRSNYGYTF. In nucleotides, the CDR3 is TGTGCCAGCAGCACCCTGGACAGGAGCAACTATGGCTACACCTTC.